Presented here are 21 T cell receptor beta chains from one specimen sequenced in a study of OX40 agonist ivuxolimab in advanced cancers. TCRdb keeps only in-frame clones here, not all; method: immunoSEQ multiplex PCR. Of roughly 45,000 clones listed, around 84% are singletons. The input for sequencing was CD4+ or CD8+ T cells sorted from blood, taken in a trial of the OX40 agonist ivuxolimab. All receptors come from an adult with an advanced solid tumor such as melanoma, head and neck, liver or kidney cancer.

V usage is TRBV28 and J usage is TRBJ1-2; the D gene is possibly TRBD1 (5 bases). Germline CDR1 and CDR2: MDHEN and SYDVKM. CDR3 length equals 16 residues. V dropped 3 bases and J dropped 4 bases, with 18 bases sitting between them. The CDR3 DNA reads TGTGCCAGCAGTTTGAAGGGACGGCCGACGGTCTATGGCTACACCTTC. Translated: CASSLKGRPTVYGYTF.

In this sample, this clone turned up a few times. This chain links TRBV7-2 with TRBJ2-4; D is uncertain. Per the germline V gene, CDR1 is SGHTA and CDR2 is FQGNSA. V lost 2 bases and J lost 5, with 4 bases in between. CDR3 length: 12 residues. The CDR3 nucleotides read TGTGCCAGCAGCTTAACGCAAAACATTCAGTACTTC. This encodes CASSLTQNIQYF. Filled out from reference TRBV7-2 and TRBJ2-4, the complete variable domain reads GAGVSQSPSNKVTEKGKDVELRCDPISGHTALYWYRQSLGQGLEFLIYFQGNSAPDKSGLPSDRFSAERTGGSVSTLTIQRTQQEDSAVYLCASSLTQNIQYFGAGTRLSVL.

This clone has a handful of counts. Other nucleotide sequences from this sample produce the same CDR3. This sequence joins TRBV4-2 and TRBJ1-1; D remains ambiguous. This CDR3 is 14 amino acids long. Per the germline V gene, CDR1 is LGHNA and CDR2 is YNFKEQ. With 0 bases removed from V and 1 base from J, the gap between germline ends came to 6 bases. The CDR3 DNA reads TGTGCCAGCAGCCAAGACTCAAAGAACACTGAAGCTTTCTTT. It yields the protein CASSQDSKNTEAFF.

A few counts support this clone. The V gene is TRBV4-1, the J gene TRBJ1-1, with TRBD1 identical over 7 bases. V trimming: 6 bases; J trimming: 5 bases; junction bases outside the gene matches: 9. Per the germline V gene, CDR1 is MGHRA and CDR2 is YSYEKL. This CDR3 spans 14 amino acids. CDR3 protein: CASRDWTGSTEAFF. Written as DNA, the CDR3 is TGCGCCAGCAGGGATTGGACAGGCTCGACTGAAGCTTTCTTT.

J is TRBJ2-7 and V is TRBV11-1; a possible D gene is TRBD2 (7 bases). This CDR3 contains 15 residues. V lost 6 bases to trimming and J lost 4 bases, with 19 bases between them. The germline gives CDR1 SGHAT, CDR2 FQDESV (reference sequence). DNA for the CDR3: TGTGCCAGCAGACAGGGAGGGGTGTTCGAGTACGAGCAGTACTTC. Its translation: CASRQGGVFEYEQYF.

The rearrangement uses TRBV7-2 and TRBJ2-1, with D unclear. Per germline, CDR1 SGHTA and CDR2 FQGNSA. V lost 1 base to trimming and J lost 3 bases, with 10 bases between them. This CDR3 is built from 15 residues. The chain's CDR3 is CASSLDYLYYNEQFF. Here the CDR3 DNA reads TGTGCCAGCAGCTTAGACTATTTATACTACAATGAGCAGTTCTTC.

This clone has only a few counts. The chain has TRBV5-4 and TRBJ1-1; D uncertain. The CDR3 has 14 residues. The V gene lost 2 bases and the J gene lost 1 base, with 9 bases spanning the gap. CDR1 is SGHNT, CDR2 YYREEE, per germline (reference sequence). The DNA for the CDR3 is TGTGCCAGCAGCTTTCCGCAGCCGAACACTGAAGCTTTCTTT. Translated, it gives CASSFPQPNTEAFF.

V and J are TRBV5-1 and TRBJ1-1, with TRBD1 as a possible D gene (6 bases). The V gene's germline CDR1 is SGHRS and CDR2 YFSETQ. CDR3 length: 11 residues. The V and J ends lost 3 bases and 11 bases respectively, with 11 bases between them. This chain's CDR3 is CASSSDRWAFF. In nucleotides, the CDR3 is TGCGCCAGCAGCTCGGACAGATGGGCTTTCTTT.

V gene TRBV5-6 combines with J gene TRBJ1-6; D possibly corresponds to TRBD1 (6 bases). Germline-derived CDR1 and CDR2 are SGHDT and YYEEEE. Trimming shortened V by 2 bases and J by 9 bases, and 12 bases separated the two germline ends. The CDR3 sequence is 14 residues long. CDR3 sequence reads: CASSFRGTTSPLHF. In DNA form, the CDR3 reads TGTGCCAGCAGCTTCAGGGGCACCACTTCACCCCTCCACTTT.

This sequence joins TRBV10-3 and TRBJ1-1; D gene unclear. Trimming stripped 8 bases from V and 0 bases from J, with 10 bases between. The CDR3 has 13 amino acids. Germline V gene sequence: CDR1 ENHRY, CDR2 SYGVKD. The CDR3 DNA reads as TGTGCCATCCGCGAAGCAGTGAACACTGAAGCTTTCTTT. Its translation is CAIREAVNTEAFF.

The rearrangement uses TRBV7-9 and TRBJ1-5, with 7 nucleotides matching TRBD1. Germline loops: CDR1 SEHNR, CDR2 FQNEAQ (reference sequence). The CDR3 consists of 17 residues. Trimming removed 3 bases from V and 9 bases from J; junction bases left unmatched: 17. Written as DNA, the CDR3 is TGTGCCAGCAGCTTTAGGGAGGGTACAGGGGCCGTCGGGCCCCAGCATTTT. This codes for CASSFREGTGAVGPQHF.

This chain joins TRBV2 and TRBJ1-5, with D unresolved. Germline V CDR1 and CDR2: SNHLY, FYNNEI. This CDR3 has 15 residues. V lost 1 base and J 6 bases, leaving 13 bases between the germline ends. In DNA, the CDR3 is TGTGCCAGCAGTGAAGAGCCGGTTCCGGGTCAGCCCCAGCATTTT. Its translation is CASSEEPVPGQPQHF.

The gene calls are TRBV19 and TRBJ1-2; TRBD1 might be the D (6 bases). V was cut by 3 bases and J by 2 bases, with 7 bases left in between. The CDR3 loop spans 13 amino acids. CDR1 and CDR2 (germline): LNHDA, SQIVND (reference sequence). The DNA for the CDR3 is TGTGCCAGTAGTATTGACAGGAACTATGGCTACACCTTC. The encoded protein is CASSIDRNYGYTF.

The chain is built from TRBV30 and TRBJ2-7; no firm D call. This CDR3 contains 15 residues. Trimming stripped 3 bases from V and 2 bases from J, with 17 bases between. The germline CDR1 and CDR2 sequences are GTSNPN and SVGIG (reference sequence). The CDR3 nucleotides read TGTGCCTGGAGCGCTTGGCAGGACGGTACCTACGAGCAGTACTTC. Protein sequence: CAWSAWQDGTYEQYF.

This chain joins TRBV7-2 and TRBJ2-1; TRBD1 aligns across 7 bases. Trimming took 5 bases from V and 15 from J; bases not matched to a gene: 13. Germline assignment: CDR1 SGHTA and CDR2 FQGNSA. The CDR3 totals 13 residues. Written as DNA, the CDR3 is TGTGCCAGCAGCCCTGGACCGGGACAGATCTTGTTCTTC. Protein product: CASSPGPGQILFF.

V is TRBV4-1 and J is TRBJ1-2; possible D gene TRBD1, 6 bases. The CDR3 is 15 amino acids. V was pared by 4 bases and J by 3 bases, with 15 bases between. Germline V gives CDR1 MGHRA, CDR2 YSYEKL. In nucleotides, the CDR3 is TGCGCCAGCAGCCGCCCAGGGGATCGCCACTATGGCTACACCTTC. This translates into CASSRPGDRHYGYTF.

The V call is TRBV14, the J call TRBJ2-1; tentatively, D is TRBD2 (5 bases). Trimming stripped 8 bases from V and 9 bases from J, with 17 bases between. The CDR3 spans 13 residues. The V gene's germline CDR1 is SGHDN and CDR2 FVKESK. The CDR3 DNA reads TGTGCCAGCGGGCGTGCAGGACTCGGTGAGCAGTTCTTC. Translated, it gives CASGRAGLGEQFF. Full variable domain (missing parts from reference TRBV14 and TRBJ2-1): EAGVTQFPSHSVIEKGQTVTLRCDPISGHDNLYWYRRVMGKEIKFLLHFVKESKQDESGMPNNRFLAERTGGTYSTLKVQPAELEDSGVYFCASGRAGLGEQFFGPGTRLTVL.

The chain employs TRBV15 and TRBJ2-5; D not resolved. CDR1 and CDR2 (germline): LNHNV, YYDKDF (reference sequence). This CDR3 contains 13 residues. Trimming left V 9 bases short and J 5 bases short, with 16 bases between. CDR3 in amino acids: CATPSRSRETQYF. The DNA for the CDR3 is TGTGCCACGCCGTCGAGGAGTAGGGAGACCCAGTACTTC.

This chain links TRBV7-2 with TRBJ2-3; D is ambiguous. The CDR3 is 13 residues long. V was trimmed by 2 bases and J by 2 bases, leaving 5 bases between them. In germline, CDR1 is SGHTA, CDR2 FQGNSA. The DNA for the CDR3 is TGTGCCAGCAGCTTATCGGTCACAGATACGCAGTATTTT. Protein sequence: CASSLSVTDTQYF.

The chain's CDR3 is CASSIRFNYGYTF. The DNA for the CDR3 is TGTGCCAGCAGCATTCGGTTTAACTATGGCTACACCTTC. The gene calls are TRBV9 and TRBJ1-2; no definite D call. Trimming pared 4 bases from V and 1 base from J, leaving 8 bases between. The CDR3 has 13 residues. Germline V CDR1 and CDR2: SGDLS, YYNGEE.

This chain uses TRBV25-1 with TRBJ1-2; D not resolved. CDR3 size: 13 residues. Between the trimmed V and J ends, which lost 3 bases and 2 bases, there was a span of 7 bases. From germline, CDR1 is MGHDK and CDR2 SYGVNS. The CDR3 protein is CASSERPNYGYTF. The CDR3 coding sequence is TGTGCCAGCAGTGAGCGGCCCAACTATGGCTACACCTTC.